Presented here are 14 T cell receptor beta chains from one specimen sequenced in a study of cytomegalovirus exposure and HLA in healthy donors. Primers for the PCR totalled 60 Vbeta and 13 Jbeta. Clones were read by immunoSEQ multiplex PCR, and TCRdb kept only the in-frame ones, dropping some. The repertoire holds around 55,000 clones, with roughly 74% as singletons. The sample taken for sequencing was PBMCs. Receptor source: a female donor in good health and CMV-seronegative.

J is TRBJ1-2 and V is TRBV4-1, with TRBD1 identical over 9 bases. Per germline, CDR1 MGHRA and CDR2 YSYEKL. CDR3 length equals 14 residues. V trimming: 3 bases; J trimming: 8 bases; junction bases outside the gene matches: 7. In DNA, the CDR3 is TGCGCCAGCAGCCACGCACAGGGGGCGTCGGGCTACACCTTC. As protein: CASSHAQGASGYTF.

V gene TRBV7-8 combines with J gene TRBJ1-3; D unresolved. Germline V gene data show CDR1 as SGHVS and CDR2 as FQNEAQ. The CDR3 is 15 residues long. With 5 bases removed from V and 4 bases from J, the gap between germline ends came to 15 bases. For the CDR3, the DNA is TGTGCCAGCAGCGCCGAGCGTCCCTCAGGAAACACCATATATTTT. Translated, it gives CASSAERPSGNTIYF.

As to this clone: One end of the junction fails to match germline, which may point to a read error. The chain joins TRBV2 to TRBJ2-1, with 11 nucleotides matching TRBD2. The CDR3 has 15 amino acids. CDR1 is SNHLY and CDR2 is FYNNEI in the germline V gene. The CDR3 DNA reads as TGTGCCAGCAGTGAAGAGGCTAGCGGGGGGCCTAACCGGCTCTTC. Encoded protein: CASSEEASGGPNRLF.

This clone was counted between two and nine times. The rearrangement uses TRBV6-6 and TRBJ2-1, with 8 bases aligning to TRBD2. V was clipped by 10 bases and J by 9 bases; unmatched bases: 8. Germline values: CDR1 MNHNY, CDR2 SVGAGI (reference sequence). The CDR3 length is 12 residues. The CDR3 region is CATSGGWSEQFF. As DNA, the CDR3 is TGTGCCACTTCGGGGGGGTGGAGTGAGCAGTTCTTC.

V and J are TRBV25-1 and TRBJ2-1; D unresolved. Trimming took 2 bases from V and 6 from J, leaving 5 bases between them. The CDR3 has 12 residues. CDR1 is MGHDK and CDR2 is SYGVNS in the germline V gene. CDR3 coding DNA: TGTGCCAGCAGTGAAAGACTCAATGAGCAGTTCTTC. It is translated as CASSERLNEQFF.

The chain carries TRBV5-1 and TRBJ2-2; tentatively, D is TRBD2 (6 bases). V lost 7 bases and J lost 7, with 14 bases in between. The CDR3 is 13 amino acids. CDR1 and CDR2 (germline): SGHRS, YFSETQ. CDR3 in amino acids: CASFGGDVGELFF. For the CDR3, the DNA is TGCGCCAGCTTCGGGGGAGATGTCGGGGAGCTGTTTTTT.

The chain has TRBV11-1 and TRBJ2-6; possible D gene TRBD2, 6 bases. V lost 5 bases to trimming and J lost 0 bases, with 14 bases between them. Germline CDR1 reads SGHAT; CDR2 reads FQDESV (reference sequence). CDR3 length: 17 residues. CDR3 in DNA: TGTGCCAGCAGCCCTCGGGGGTGGGACTCTGGGGCCAACGTCCTGACTTTC. This gives the protein CASSPRGWDSGANVLTF.

J is TRBJ2-7 and V is TRBV5-1, with 9 bases aligning to TRBD1. This CDR3 has 14 residues. Trimming removed 3 bases from V and 4 bases from J; junction bases left unmatched: 5. Germline V gene lookup returns CDR1 SGHRS and CDR2 YFSETQ. CDR3 DNA: TGCGCCAGCAGCTCTACAGGGGGCAGATACGAGCAGTACTTC. Translation gives CASSSTGGRYEQYF.

This rearrangement joins TRBV11-2 to TRBJ2-7; TRBD1 aligns across 10 bases. The V segment lost 4 bases and the J segment 6 bases; nucleotides outside the gene matches: 6. From germline, CDR1 is SGHAT and CDR2 FQNNGV. The CDR3 loop spans 14 amino acids. This chain's CDR3 is CASSSRQGAGEQYF. The CDR3 nucleotides are TGTGCCAGCAGCTCGCGACAGGGGGCGGGCGAGCAGTACTTC.

This chain joins TRBV18 and TRBJ1-1, with 8 positions matching TRBD1. This CDR3 spans 15 amino acids. With V trimmed by 0 bases and J by 1 base, 1 base remained unmatched. Germline V gene sequence: CDR1 KGHSH, CDR2 LQKENI. The CDR3 loop reads CASSPPTGENTEAFF. For the CDR3, the DNA is TGTGCCAGCTCACCACCGACAGGGGAGAACACTGAAGCTTTCTTT.

The V and J genes are TRBV7-8 and TRBJ2-3; TRBD2 agrees at 7 bases. Looked up from germline, CDR1 is SGHVS and CDR2 is FQNEAQ. The CDR3 runs 16 residues. Losses at the gene ends were 5 bases for V and 2 bases for J; bases not matched to a gene: 10. The CDR3 sequence is CASSRVAGGYTDTQYF. The DNA of the CDR3 is TGTGCCAGCAGCCGAGTCGCCGGGGGGTACACAGATACGCAGTATTTT.

V and J are TRBV2 and TRBJ1-1; D is uncertain. V lost 7 bases and J 1 base, leaving 16 bases between the germline ends. In germline, CDR1 is SNHLY, CDR2 FYNNEI. This CDR3 spans 15 amino acids. The CDR3 DNA follows: TGTGCCAGCAATTGGAAACTCTCGGGGAACACTGAAGCTTTCTTT. Protein: CASNWKLSGNTEAFF.

This rearrangement joins TRBV19 to TRBJ1-5; D is uncertain. V shed 6 bases and J shed 6 bases, with 15 bases lying between them. The CDR3 totals 14 residues. Germline V lookup: CDR1 LNHDA, CDR2 SQIVND (reference sequence). CDR3 sequence reads: CASSRPMGGQPQHF. The DNA of the CDR3 is TGTGCCAGTAGCCGCCCGATGGGAGGTCAGCCCCAGCATTTT.

In this sample, this clone turned up once. The chain has TRBV14 and TRBJ1-6, with D hard to call. CDR3 size: 16 residues. The germline V gene encodes CDR1 SGHDN and CDR2 FVKESK. The V end lost 5 bases, the J end lost 10 bases, and 21 bases lay between the germline ends. CDR3 coding DNA: TGTGCCAGCAGCTCCCAAGTTTCTGGGCTTGGATCACCCCTCCACTTT. Encoded protein: CASSSQVSGLGSPLHF. Based on the CDR3 plus reference TRBV14 and TRBJ1-6, the full variable domain is EAGVTQFPSHSVIEKGQTVTLRCDPISGHDNLYWYRRVMGKEIKFLLHFVKESKQDESGMPNNRFLAERTGGTYSTLKVQPAELEDSGVYFCASSSQVSGLGSPLHFGNGTRLTVT.